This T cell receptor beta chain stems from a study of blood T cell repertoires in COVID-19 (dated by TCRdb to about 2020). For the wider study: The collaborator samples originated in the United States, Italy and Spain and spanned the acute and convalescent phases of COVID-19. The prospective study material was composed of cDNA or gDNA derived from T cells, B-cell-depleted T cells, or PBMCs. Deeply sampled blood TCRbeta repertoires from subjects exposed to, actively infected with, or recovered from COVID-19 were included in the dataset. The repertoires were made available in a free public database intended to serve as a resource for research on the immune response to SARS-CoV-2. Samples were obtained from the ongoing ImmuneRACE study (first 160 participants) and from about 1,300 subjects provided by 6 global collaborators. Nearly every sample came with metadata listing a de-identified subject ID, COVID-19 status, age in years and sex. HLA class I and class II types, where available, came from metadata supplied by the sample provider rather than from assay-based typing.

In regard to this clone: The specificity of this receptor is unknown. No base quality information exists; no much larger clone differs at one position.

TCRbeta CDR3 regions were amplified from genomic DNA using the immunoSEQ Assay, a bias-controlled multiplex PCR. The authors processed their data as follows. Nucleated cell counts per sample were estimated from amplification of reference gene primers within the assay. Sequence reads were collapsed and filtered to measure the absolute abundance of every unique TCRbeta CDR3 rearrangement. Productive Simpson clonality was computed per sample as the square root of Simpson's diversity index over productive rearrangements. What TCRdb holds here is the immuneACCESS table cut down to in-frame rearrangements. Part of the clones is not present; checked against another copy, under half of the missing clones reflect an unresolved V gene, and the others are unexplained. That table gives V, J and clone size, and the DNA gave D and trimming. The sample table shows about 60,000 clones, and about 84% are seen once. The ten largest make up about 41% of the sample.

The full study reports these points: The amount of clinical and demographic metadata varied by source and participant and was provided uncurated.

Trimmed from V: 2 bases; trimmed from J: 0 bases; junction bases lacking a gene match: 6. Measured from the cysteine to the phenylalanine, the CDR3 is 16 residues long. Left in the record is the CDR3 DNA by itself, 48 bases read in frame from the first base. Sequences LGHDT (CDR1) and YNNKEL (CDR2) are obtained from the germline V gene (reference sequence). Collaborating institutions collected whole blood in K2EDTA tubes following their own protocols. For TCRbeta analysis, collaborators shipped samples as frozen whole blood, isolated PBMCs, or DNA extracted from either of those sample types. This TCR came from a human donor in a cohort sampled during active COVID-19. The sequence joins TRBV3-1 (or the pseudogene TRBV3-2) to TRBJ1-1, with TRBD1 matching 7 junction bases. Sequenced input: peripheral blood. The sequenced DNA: TGTGCCAGCAGCCAATATCGACAGGGTATGAACACTGAAGCTTTCTTT. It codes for CASSQYRQGMNTEAFF.